These T cell receptor beta chains were read from a single sample in a study of patients and donors after allogeneic stem cell transplantation. TCRdb used MiXCR to reprocess the RT-PCR reads, holding one entry per CDR3 protein. The sample includes about 960,000 distinct CDR3 sequences, roughly 18% of them seen just once. The sequencing sample was made of blood, either unsorted or a sorted T cell fraction (not recorded which). The receptors come from a human donor who was either an allogeneic HSCT recipient or a stem cell or donor lymphocyte infusion donor (not recorded which). It is not recorded whose cells these are; they may come from a transplant donor. Each CDR3 is given with its conserved first and last residue. The order of the fields is clone size, V gene, CDR3 length, D gene, J gene, CDR3 DNA, CDR3 protein. D genes are given only for firm matches. Where a row states a size, it is once, few, many or the class of an expanded clone; other rows omit it.

abundance: NA; v_gene: TRBV7-9; len: 16; d_gene: NA; j_gene: TRBJ1-1; CDR3nt: TGTGCCAGCAGCCCCTGGGACATCCTCATGAACACTGAAGCTTTCTTT; CDR3aa: CASSPWDILMNTEAFF
abundance: few; v_gene: TRBV12-3/TRBV12-4; len: 13; d_gene: TRBD1; j_gene: TRBJ2-5; CDR3nt: TGTGCCAGCAGAAAGACAGGGGAAGCGACCCAGTACTTC; CDR3aa: CASRKTGEATQYF
abundance: few; v_gene: TRBV18; len: 15; d_gene: TRBD1; j_gene: TRBJ2-7; CDR3nt: TGTGCCAGCTCACCCTCATGGATAGGGGGCAGCGAGCAGTACTTC; CDR3aa: CASSPSWIGGSEQYF
abundance: few; v_gene: TRBV12-3/TRBV12-4; len: 17; d_gene: TRBD2; j_gene: TRBJ2-1; CDR3nt: TGTGCCAGCTACGACGTTGACGGGGGGGCCTTCTACAATGAGCAGTTCTTC; CDR3aa: CASYDVDGGAFYNEQFF
abundance: few; v_gene: TRBV6-1; len: 13; d_gene: NA; j_gene: TRBJ1-5; CDR3nt: TGTGCCAGCGGTCCCCTGGGGGATCAGCCCCAGCATTTT; CDR3aa: CASGPLGDQPQHF
abundance: few; v_gene: TRBV5-5; len: 16; d_gene: TRBD2; j_gene: TRBJ2-1; CDR3nt: TGTGCCAGCAGCTCGATAGCGGGACCTTCCTACAATGAGCAGTTCTTC; CDR3aa: CASSSIAGPSYNEQFF
abundance: NA; v_gene: TRBV28; len: 16; d_gene: TRBD2; j_gene: TRBJ2-3; CDR3nt: TGTGCCAGCAGTTTTAGCGGGACTAGCGGCACAGATACGCAGTATTTT; CDR3aa: CASSFSGTSGTDTQYF
abundance: NA; v_gene: TRBV12-3/TRBV12-4; len: 17; d_gene: TRBD2; j_gene: TRBJ2-3; CDR3nt: TGTGCCAGCAGACGAGGGACTAGCGGAGCCAGCACAGATACGCAGTATTTT; CDR3aa: CASRRGTSGASTDTQYF
abundance: few; v_gene: TRBV30; len: 14; d_gene: TRBD2; j_gene: TRBJ2-5; CDR3nt: TGTGCCTGGACCCCAGCGGGGGGGCCTAAGACCCAGTACTTC; CDR3aa: CAWTPAGGPKTQYF
abundance: few; v_gene: TRBV7-8; len: 17; d_gene: NA; j_gene: TRBJ1-4; CDR3nt: TGTGCCAGCAGCCGTCAAATCGGGCCCGCAACTAATGAAAAACTGTTTTTT; CDR3aa: CASSRQIGPATNEKLFF
abundance: few; v_gene: TRBV21-1; len: 15; d_gene: NA; j_gene: TRBJ1-1; CDR3nt: TGTGCCAGCAGCGGAGGATCCGAGGGGAACACTGAAGCTTTCTTT; CDR3aa: CASSGGSEGNTEAFF
abundance: few; v_gene: TRBV21-1; len: 13; d_gene: NA; j_gene: TRBJ1-4; CDR3nt: TGTGCCAGCAGCAAAGTCCATCCCAAAAAACTGTTTTTT; CDR3aa: CASSKVHPKKLFF
abundance: NA; v_gene: TRBV12-3/TRBV12-4; len: 14; d_gene: NA; j_gene: TRBJ1-1; CDR3nt: TGTGCCAGCAAGGGAGGGAACGGGAACACTGAAGCTTTCTTT; CDR3aa: CASKGGNGNTEAFF
abundance: many; v_gene: TRBV10-3; len: 17; d_gene: NA; j_gene: TRBJ2-1; CDR3nt: TGTGCCATCAGGGGGGCGATAGCGGCTAGCTCCTACAATGAGCAGTTCTTC; CDR3aa: CAIRGAIAASSYNEQFF
abundance: NA; v_gene: TRBV7-2; len: 16; d_gene: NA; j_gene: TRBJ2-2; CDR3nt: TGTGCCAGCAGCTTCCCCACGTCCTTAACATCTGGGGAGCTGTTTTTT; CDR3aa: CASSFPTSLTSGELFF
abundance: NA; v_gene: TRBV6-2/TRBV6-3; len: 13; d_gene: TRBD2; j_gene: TRBJ2-1; CDR3nt: TGTGCCAGCATAGGACTAGCCCCCAGTGAGCAGTTCTTC; CDR3aa: CASIGLAPSEQFF
abundance: NA; v_gene: TRBV20-1; len: 14; d_gene: NA; j_gene: TRBJ2-2; CDR3nt: TGCAGTGCTAGAGTCGGATCCAACACCGGGGAGCTGTTTTTT; CDR3aa: CSARVGSNTGELFF
abundance: few; v_gene: TRBV9; len: 13; d_gene: NA; j_gene: TRBJ2-2; CDR3nt: TGTGCCACCGCCCGCTTGGACACCGGGGAGCTGTTTTTT; CDR3aa: CATARLDTGELFF
abundance: NA; v_gene: TRBV30; len: 14; d_gene: TRBD2; j_gene: TRBJ2-7; CDR3nt: TGTGCCTGGAGTAGCGGGGCTAACTCCTACGAGCAGTACTTC; CDR3aa: CAWSSGANSYEQYF
abundance: NA; v_gene: TRBV2; len: 14; d_gene: NA; j_gene: TRBJ2-2; CDR3nt: TGTGCCACCCAGGGATTACTGAACACCGGGGAGCTGTTTTTT; CDR3aa: CATQGLLNTGELFF
abundance: few; v_gene: TRBV6-5; len: 11; d_gene: TRBD1; j_gene: TRBJ1-2; CDR3nt: TGTGCCAGCGGGACAGTACGGGGCTACACCTTC; CDR3aa: CASGTVRGYTF
abundance: many; v_gene: TRBV29-1; len: 13; d_gene: NA; j_gene: TRBJ1-1; CDR3nt: TGCAGCGTTGGCAAGGGTTTGAACACTGAAGCTTTCTTT; CDR3aa: CSVGKGLNTEAFF
abundance: NA; v_gene: TRBV6-1; len: 15; d_gene: TRBD1; j_gene: TRBJ1-1; CDR3nt: TGTGCCAGCAGCAGGGACAGGGGAAGGGACACTGAAGCTTTCTTT; CDR3aa: CASSRDRGRDTEAFF
abundance: NA; v_gene: TRBV3-1; len: 18; d_gene: NA; j_gene: TRBJ1-6; CDR3nt: TGTGCCAGCAGCCAAGATCCCGCTGCCTTGGGTGATAATTCACCCCTCCACTTT; CDR3aa: CASSQDPAALGDNSPLHF
abundance: many; v_gene: TRBV12-3/TRBV12-4; len: 13; d_gene: NA; j_gene: TRBJ2-5; CDR3nt: TGTGCCAGCAGTTTAATCGAGGGAGAGACCCAGTACTTC; CDR3aa: CASSLIEGETQYF
abundance: NA; v_gene: TRBV2; len: 18; d_gene: NA; j_gene: TRBJ1-5; CDR3nt: TGTGCCAGCAGTGATTGGGTAAAAGGTTCCCCGGGCAATCAGCCCCAGCATTTT; CDR3aa: CASSDWVKGSPGNQPQHF
abundance: NA; v_gene: TRBV18; len: 15; d_gene: TRBD1; j_gene: TRBJ1-1; CDR3nt: TGTGCCAGCTCACGAAATCGGACAGGGAGAGCTGAAGCTTTCTTT; CDR3aa: CASSRNRTGRAEAFF
abundance: NA; v_gene: TRBV2; len: 15; d_gene: NA; j_gene: TRBJ2-3; CDR3nt: TGTGCCAGCAGTGTCAAAGGGGGGTGGCCAGATACGCAGTATTTT; CDR3aa: CASSVKGGWPDTQYF
abundance: few; v_gene: TRBV12-3/TRBV12-4; len: 17; d_gene: NA; j_gene: TRBJ2-5; CDR3nt: TGTGCCAGCAGTTTTCTTACCCAGGGCAGTTACCAAGAGACCCAGTACTTC; CDR3aa: CASSFLTQGSYQETQYF
abundance: many; v_gene: TRBV5-1; len: 12; d_gene: NA; j_gene: TRBJ1-2; CDR3nt: TGCGCCAGCAGCCGGTTTAACTATGGCTACACCTTC; CDR3aa: CASSRFNYGYTF
abundance: NA; v_gene: TRBV6-5; len: 12; d_gene: TRBD1; j_gene: TRBJ1-1; CDR3nt: TGTGCCAGCAGTCCAGGGGGTATTGTGGCTTTCTTT; CDR3aa: CASSPGGIVAFF
abundance: NA; v_gene: TRBV15; len: 16; d_gene: TRBD1; j_gene: TRBJ2-1; CDR3nt: TGTGCCACCAGCAGAGGAACAGGGGGCGCGTACAATGAGCAGTTCTTC; CDR3aa: CATSRGTGGAYNEQFF
abundance: few; v_gene: TRBV7-9; len: 17; d_gene: NA; j_gene: TRBJ2-5; CDR3nt: TGTGCCAGCAGCTTATCAAGGATGGGACTGGCAAGGGAGACCCAGTACTTC; CDR3aa: CASSLSRMGLARETQYF